This T cell receptor beta chain was recovered during a study of blood T cells in healthy people across ages. This CDR3 region has 13 residues. V lost 2 bases and J 3 bases, leaving 8 bases between the germline ends. Per the germline V gene, CDR1 is SGHAT and CDR2 is FQNNGV. The sample holds a few counts of this clonotype. Its antigen remains unidentified. Whole-study findings and limits: For the donors, CMV status was unknown and possibly confounded expanded clonotype changes.

Sample-barcoded 5' priming and a J-beta primer mix drove a second PCR of about 6 to 12 cycles. TCRdb fed the 5' RACE reads into MiXCR, producing one record per CDR3 protein. Found here are 730,000 or so distinct CDR3 sequences, roughly 41% of them singletons; the top ten hold 20% to 25%. The TCR sequence derives from a woman aged 60-70 years in good health. The chain has TRBV11-2 and TRBJ2-7; D gene uncertain. Sequenced sample: blood. The CDR3: CASSLLLVYEQYF. The CDR3 nucleotides are TGTGCCAGCAGCTTACTCCTAGTCTACGAGCAGTACTTC.